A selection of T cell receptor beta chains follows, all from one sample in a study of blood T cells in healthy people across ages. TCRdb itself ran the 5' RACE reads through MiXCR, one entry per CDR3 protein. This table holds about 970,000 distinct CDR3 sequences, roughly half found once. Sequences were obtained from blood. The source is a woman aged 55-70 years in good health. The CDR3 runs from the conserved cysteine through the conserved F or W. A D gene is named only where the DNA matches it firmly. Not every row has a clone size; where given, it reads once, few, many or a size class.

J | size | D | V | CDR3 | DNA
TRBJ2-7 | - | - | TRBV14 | CASSQGVGVEQYF | TGTGCCAGCAGCCAAGGAGTAGGAGTCGAGCAGTACTTC
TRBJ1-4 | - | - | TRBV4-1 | CASSPRGDQGNEKLFF | TGCGCCAGCAGCCCCCGTGGAGACCAGGGTAATGAAAAACTGTTTTTT
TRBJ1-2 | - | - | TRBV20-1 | CSARGQGFDYGYTF | TGCAGTGCTAGAGGTCAAGGGTTTGACTATGGCTACACCTTC
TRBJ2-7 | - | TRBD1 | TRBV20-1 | CSGRDRGLREQYF | TGCAGTGGCCGGGACAGGGGGTTAAGGGAGCAGTACTTC
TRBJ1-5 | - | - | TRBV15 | CATSPRFNQPQHF | TGTGCCACCAGCCCGCGATTCAATCAGCCCCAGCATTTT
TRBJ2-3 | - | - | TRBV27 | CASSLNRNTDTQYF | TGTGCCAGCAGTTTGAACAGGAACACAGATACGCAGTATTTT
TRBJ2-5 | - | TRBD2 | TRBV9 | CASSAGLARSDEQYF | TGTGCCAGCAGCGCGGGACTAGCGAGGTCCGATGAGCAGTACTTC
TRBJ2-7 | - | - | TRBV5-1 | CASSSNRDPGHEQYF | TGCGCCAGCAGCTCGAACCGGGATCCCGGCCACGAGCAGTACTTC
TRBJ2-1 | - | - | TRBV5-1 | CASSSQQANEQFF | TGCGCCAGCAGCTCGCAACAGGCTAATGAGCAGTTCTTC
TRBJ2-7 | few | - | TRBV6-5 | CASSYSMTDEQYF | TGTGCCAGCAGTTACTCGATGACAGACGAGCAGTACTTC
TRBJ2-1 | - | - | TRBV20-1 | CSARDLKTCEIYNEQFF | TGCAGTGCTAGAGATTTGAAGACTTGCGAGATCTACAATGAGCAGTTCTTC
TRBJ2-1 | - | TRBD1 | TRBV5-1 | CASSLFSGQGIYNEQFF | TGCGCCAGCAGCTTATTTTCGGGACAGGGCATCTACAATGAGCAGTTCTTC
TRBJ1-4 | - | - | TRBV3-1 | CASSGFGEKLFF | TGTGCCAGCAGCGGCTTCGGTGAAAAACTGTTTTTT
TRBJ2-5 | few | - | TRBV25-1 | CASSEPGHKETQYF | TGTGCCAGCAGTGAACCGGGACACAAAGAGACCCAGTACTTC
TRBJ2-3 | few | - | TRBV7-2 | CASSFRREGVDTQYF | TGTGCCAGCAGCTTCCGCAGGGAGGGGGTAGATACGCAGTATTTT
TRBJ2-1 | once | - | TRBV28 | CASSAGTYNNEQFF | TGTGCCAGCAGCGCCGGGACATACAACAATGAGCAGTTCTTC
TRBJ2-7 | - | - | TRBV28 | CASSPPTGSYEQYF | TGTGCCAGCAGTCCACCGACAGGCTCGTACGAGCAGTACTTC
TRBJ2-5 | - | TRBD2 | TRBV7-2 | CASSPIAGVGETQYF | TGTGCCAGCAGCCCTATAGCGGGAGTGGGAGAGACCCAGTACTTC
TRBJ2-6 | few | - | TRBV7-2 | CASSLAKGSGANVLTF | TGTGCCAGCAGCTTAGCGAAGGGCTCTGGGGCCAACGTCCTGACTTTC
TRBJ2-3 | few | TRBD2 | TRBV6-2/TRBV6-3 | CASAPGRTSGRTGDTQYF | TGTGCCAGCGCTCCGGGAAGGACTAGCGGGAGAACAGGGGATACGCAGTATTTT
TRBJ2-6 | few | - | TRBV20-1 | CSARGGGGSGANVLTF | TGCAGTGCTAGAGGAGGGGGGGGATCTGGGGCCAACGTCCTGACTTTC
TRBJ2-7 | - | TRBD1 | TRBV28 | CASSSHGTGMNEQYF | TGTGCCAGCAGTTCCCACGGGACAGGGATGAACGAGCAGTACTTC
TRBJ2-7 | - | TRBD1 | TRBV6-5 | CASSYSKWDSYEQYF | TGTGCCAGCAGTTACTCGAAGTGGGACAGCTACGAGCAGTACTTC
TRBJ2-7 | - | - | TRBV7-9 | CASSLSGQGSIQYF | TGTGCCAGCAGCTTATCTGGGCAGGGATCGATCCAGTACTTC
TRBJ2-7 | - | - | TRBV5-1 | CASRGEYGYEQYF | TGCGCCAGCAGAGGAGAGTACGGATACGAGCAGTACTTC
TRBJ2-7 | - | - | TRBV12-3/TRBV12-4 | CASSLEGREVYF | TGTGCCAGCAGTTTAGAGGGCAGGGAAGTGTACTTC
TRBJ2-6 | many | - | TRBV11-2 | CASSLVGPGRGISGANVLTF | TGTGCCAGCAGCTTAGTTGGTCCGGGGAGAGGGATCTCTGGGGCCAACGTCCTGACTTTC
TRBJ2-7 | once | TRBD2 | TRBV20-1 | CSARRWGTIGNSYEQYF | TGCAGTGCTAGACGGTGGGGGACTATCGGAAACTCCTACGAGCAGTACTTC
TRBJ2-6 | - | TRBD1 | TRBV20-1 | CSARDWGRGRSGANVLTF | TGCAGTGCTAGAGATTGGGGCAGGGGGCGTTCTGGGGCCAACGTCCTGACTTTC
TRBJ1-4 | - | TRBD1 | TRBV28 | CASSYQPGQAGEKLFF | TGTGCCAGCAGTTACCAACCGGGACAGGCGGGCGAAAAACTGTTTTTT
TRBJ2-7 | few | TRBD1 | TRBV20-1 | CSAIDRGPYEQYF | TGCAGTGCTATAGACAGGGGACCCTACGAGCAGTACTTC
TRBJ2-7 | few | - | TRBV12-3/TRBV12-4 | CASSLGAGYYEQYF | TGTGCCAGCAGTTTAGGGGCGGGTTACTACGAGCAGTACTTC
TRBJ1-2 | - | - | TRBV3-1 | CASSWDGRCTF | TGTGCCAGCAGCTGGGACGGACGATGCACCTTC
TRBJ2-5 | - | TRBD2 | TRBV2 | CASSGAVTSGLWQETQYF | TGTGCCAGCAGTGGAGCAGTGACTAGCGGGTTGTGGCAAGAGACCCAGTACTTC
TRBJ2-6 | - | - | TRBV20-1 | CSARIAGHSGANVLTF | TGCAGTGCTAGAATTGCGGGACACTCTGGGGCCAACGTCCTGACTTTC
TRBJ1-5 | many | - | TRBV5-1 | CASSLGTGNQPQHF | TGCGCCAGCAGCTTGGGGACGGGCAATCAGCCCCAGCATTTT
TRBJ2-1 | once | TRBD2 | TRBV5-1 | CASSLTSGTRNEQFF | TGCGCCAGCAGCTTGACTAGCGGGACGAGGAATGAGCAGTTCTTC
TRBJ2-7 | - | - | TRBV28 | CATRWGVVYEQYF | TGTGCCACCAGGTGGGGGGTGGTCTACGAGCAGTACTTC
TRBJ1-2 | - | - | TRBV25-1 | CASSESYSYGYTF | TGTGCCAGCAGTGAATCGTACAGCTATGGCTACACCTTC
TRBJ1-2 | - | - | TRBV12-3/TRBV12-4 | CASSPTRKSFVGYTF | TGTGCCAGCAGTCCGACACGGAAGTCTTTTGTGGGCTACACCTTC
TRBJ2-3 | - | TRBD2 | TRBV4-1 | CASSQRPTSGLEDTQYF | TGCGCCAGCAGCCAACGCCCGACTAGCGGACTGGAGGATACGCAGTATTTT
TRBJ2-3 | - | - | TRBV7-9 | CASSPNRAADTQYF | TGTGCCAGCAGCCCGAATAGGGCCGCAGATACGCAGTATTTT
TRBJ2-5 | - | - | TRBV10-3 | CAISEAQGNGETQYF | TGTGCCATCAGTGAAGCTCAGGGGAATGGGGAGACCCAGTACTTC
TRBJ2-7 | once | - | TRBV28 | CASRGRTAAYEQYF | TGTGCCAGCAGGGGCCGAACGGCCGCCTACGAGCAGTACTTC
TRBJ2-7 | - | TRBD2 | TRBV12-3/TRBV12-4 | CASSSRLAGREQYF | TGTGCCAGCAGTTCTCGACTAGCCGGTCGCGAGCAGTACTTC
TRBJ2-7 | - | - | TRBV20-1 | CSASPRNEQYF | TGCAGTGCTAGCCCTCGGAACGAGCAGTACTTC
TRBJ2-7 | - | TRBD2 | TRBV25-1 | CASSTSGGDREQYF | TGTGCCAGCAGTACTAGCGGAGGGGACCGCGAGCAGTACTTC
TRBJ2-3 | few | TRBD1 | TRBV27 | CASSFWTGDYTDTQYF | TGTGCCAGCAGTTTCTGGACAGGGGACTACACAGATACGCAGTATTTT